This note documents a single T cell receptor (beta chain) sequence. The source of the sample is a study of blood T cell repertoires in COVID-19. Across the study: Some COVID-19 samples were acute and others convalescent; all came from the United States, Italy and Spain. Sample material is recorded as cDNA or gDNA derived from T cells, B-cell-depleted T cells, or PBMCs.

Assay used: immunoSEQ multiplex PCR; TCRdb lists only in-frame clones, some missing. The data show about 180,000 clones, with roughly 90% seen just once and 0.53% held by the top ten. This CDR3 comprises 17 residues. Germline V gives CDR1 LGHNA, CDR2 YNFKEQ. The V end lost 0 bases, the J end lost 4 bases, and 16 bases lay between the germline ends. The receptor was derived from a man between 50 and 59 years old with acute or convalescent COVID-19. V usage is TRBV4-2 and J usage is TRBJ2-1; tentative D call: TRBD2 (6 bases). What was sequenced was peripheral blood. The CDR3: CASSQDFRGKPYNEQFF. Here the CDR3 DNA reads TGTGCCAGCAGCCAAGATTTTCGGGGGAAACCTTACAATGAGCAGTTCTTC.